The T cell receptor (beta chain) described here comes from a study of blood T cell repertoires in COVID-19. Looking at the study overall: The United States, Italy and Spain were the sources of the acute and convalescent COVID-19 samples. T cells, B-cell-depleted T cells, or PBMCs provided the cDNA or gDNA that served as material.

As handled by the study authors: Scientists estimated how many nucleated cells there were by amplifying reference gene primers. Data came from immunoSEQ multiplex PCR; TCRdb stores just in-frame clones and leaves some out. V, J and clone size are taken as reported in that table, and D and trimming were inferred from the DNA itself. The sample consists of more than 150,000 clones, around nine tenths of them appearing once. This CDR3 comprises 12 residues. Trimming removed 4 bases from V and 7 bases from J, with 5 bases in between. Looked up from germline, CDR1 is MNHEY and CDR2 is SVGAGI. V gene TRBV6-5 combines with J gene TRBJ1-6; D not certain. The sequencing sample was made of peripheral blood. This TCR was recovered from a man in his 70s with active or convalescent COVID-19. The CDR3 nucleotides are TGTGCCAGCAGTTTGAGGAATTCACCCCTCCACTTT. Amino acid sequence: CASSLRNSPLHF.